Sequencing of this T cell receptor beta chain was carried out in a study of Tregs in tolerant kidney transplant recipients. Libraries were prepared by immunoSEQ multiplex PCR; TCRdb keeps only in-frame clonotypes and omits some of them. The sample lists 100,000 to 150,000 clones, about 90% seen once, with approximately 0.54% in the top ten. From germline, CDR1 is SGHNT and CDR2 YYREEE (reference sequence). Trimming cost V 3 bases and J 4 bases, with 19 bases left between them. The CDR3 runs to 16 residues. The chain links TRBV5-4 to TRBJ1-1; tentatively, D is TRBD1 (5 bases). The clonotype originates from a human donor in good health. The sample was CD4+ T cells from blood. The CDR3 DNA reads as TGTGCCAGCAGCTGGGGCGGGGCAGGTGGCTTCACTGAAGCTTTCTTT. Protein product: CASSWGGAGGFTEAFF.